This entry is about one T cell receptor beta chain. Its antigen is currently not known. Per-nucleotide qualities are absent, and no much larger clonotype sits a single base away. Looking up the germline V gene (reference sequence) yields CDR1 DFQATT and CDR2 SNEGSKA. Reading from cysteine to phenylalanine, the CDR3 counts 11 amino acids. The CDR3 DNA has 33 bases and is translated from base 1. The sample comes from a study of blood T cell repertoires in COVID-19 (dated by TCRdb to 2019 to 2021). For context, the study as a whole: The collaborator samples originated in the United States, Italy and Spain and spanned the acute and convalescent phases of COVID-19. Where HLA class I and class II types were available, the types were taken from metadata supplied by the sample provider, not from assay-based typing. Deeply sampled blood TCRbeta repertoires from subjects exposed to, actively infected with, or recovered from COVID-19 were included in the dataset. The repertoires were released in a freely available public database intended as a resource for research on the immune response to SARS-CoV-2. Sample metadata almost always included a de-identified subject ID, COVID-19 status, age in years and sex. The material from the prospective study consisted of cDNA or gDNA derived from T cells, B-cell-depleted T cells, or PBMCs. Samples came from the ongoing ImmuneRACE study (first 160 participants) plus 1,254 subjects from 6 global collaborators. Beyond this particular receptor, the publication reports: The amount of clinical and demographic metadata varied by source and participant and was provided uncurated.

Each collaborating institution followed its own protocols to collect whole blood in K2EDTA tubes. For TCRbeta analysis, collaborators shipped samples as frozen whole blood, isolated PBMCs, or DNA extracted from either of those sample types. The immunoSEQ Assay, a bias-controlled multiplex PCR, was used to amplify TCRbeta CDR3 regions from genomic DNA. Per the authors' processing: Nucleated cell counts per sample were estimated from amplification of reference gene primers within the assay. To quantify the absolute abundance of each unique TCRbeta CDR3 rearrangement, sequence reads were collapsed and filtered. For each sample, productive Simpson clonality was calculated as the square root of Simpson's diversity index over productive rearrangements. The table comes from immuneACCESS by way of TCRdb, which keeps in-frame sequences with V and J called. Part of the clones is missing from these tables; in studies checked, under half for an unresolved V gene and the rest for unknown reasons. For V, J and clone size, that table is used; D and trimming come from the DNA. This sample has fewer than 60,000 clones in its table, and approximately 80% of those were observed once. In total, the top ten clones hold 8.8% of the sample.

The source is a man aged 60 to 75 with acute or convalescent COVID-19. Sequences were obtained from peripheral blood. The rearrangement combines TRBV20-1 with TRBJ2-7; the D gene cannot be resolved reliably. CDR3 reads: CSLKSGHEQYF. The DNA is as follows: TGCAGCCTTAAATCAGGCCACGAGCAGTACTTC.